A single sample is the source of the 10 T cell receptor beta chains below, sequenced in a study of Graves' ophthalmopathy and Graves' hyperthyroidism. Amplification of TCR beta CDR3 regions used RNA transcripts. The authors performed first-round RT-PCR with HTBI primers and then a second-round multiplex PCR. MiXCR, applied by TCRdb to the multiplex PCR reads, yields one record per CDR3 protein. This repertoire shows 500,000 to 700,000 distinct CDR3 sequences, under 45% found once; its top ten account for less than 4.5%. The sample was peripheral blood or thyroid tissue (not recorded which). Receptor source: an adult man with Graves' hyperthyroidism.

The V and J genes are TRBV20-1 and TRBJ2-5; 7 bases align to TRBD2. This CDR3 contains 15 residues. V was pared by 1 base and J by 3 bases, with 8 bases of the junction left unmatched. Germline loops: CDR1 DFQATT, CDR2 SNEGSKA (reference sequence). CDR3 bases: TGCAGTGCTAGAGGGGCGGGAGATGTGGAAGAGACCCAGTACTTC. Translating gives CSARGAGDVEETQYF.

This clonotype occurred many times. The rearrangement joins TRBV6-5 to TRBJ2-7; tentative D call: TRBD1 (6 bases). Per the germline V gene, CDR1 is MNHEY and CDR2 is SVGAGI. Trimming left V 0 bases short and J 3 bases short, with 9 bases between. The CDR3 totals 14 residues. CDR3 bases: TGTGCCAGCAGTTACTCTACAGGGTACTACGAGCAGTACTTC. Translated, it gives CASSYSTGYYEQYF.

This clonotype appeared a single time. The chain employs TRBV19 and TRBJ2-7, with TRBD2 matching 8 bases. Germline V gene data show CDR1 as LNHDA and CDR2 as SQIVND (reference sequence). The V gene end was trimmed by 9 bases and the J gene end by 1 base; junction bases not matched to a gene: 2. The CDR3 runs 12 residues. The CDR3 spells CARQRGSYEQYF. The CDR3 region has the DNA TGTGCCAGACAGCGGGGGTCCTACGAGCAGTACTTC. The whole variable domain, filled in from reference TRBV19 and TRBJ2-7, reads DGGITQSPKYLFRKEGQNVTLSCEQNLNHDAMYWYRQDPGQGLRLIYYSQIVNDFQKGDIAEGYSVSREKKESFPLTVTSAQKNPTAFYLCARQRGSYEQYFGPGTRLTVT.

The gene calls are TRBV9 and TRBJ2-5; either TRBD1 or TRBD2 may fit D (5 bases each). Germline V CDR1 and CDR2: SGDLS, YYNGEE. CDR3 length equals 13 residues. V gave up 0 bases and J gave up 4 bases, with 7 bases separating them. The CDR3 bases are TGTGCCAGCAGCGTAGGAGGGGTAGAGACCCAGTACTTC. Protein: CASSVGGVETQYF.

In its sample, this clonotype was seen many times. The rearrangement uses TRBV9 and TRBJ2-5, with 8 bases that match TRBD1. The CDR3 is 16 residues long. V shed 0 bases and J 2 bases; nucleotides not matched to a gene: 6. CDR1 and CDR2 (germline): SGDLS, YYNGEE. This CDR3 reads CASSVAGGTGQETQYF. The CDR3 DNA sequence: TGTGCCAGCAGCGTAGCAGGCGGGACAGGACAAGAGACCCAGTACTTC.

Ten or more counts support this clonotype. The chain joins TRBV7-2 to TRBJ2-5; D remains ambiguous. Trimming shortened V by 4 bases and J by 3 bases, and 9 bases separated the two germline ends. CDR3 length equals 13 residues. Germline loops: CDR1 SGHTA, CDR2 FQGNSA. DNA of the CDR3: TGTGCCAGCAGCTCTAGGACGGAAGAGACCCAGTACTTC. Its protein is CASSSRTEETQYF.

As for this clonotype: An end of the junction does not agree with germline; a read error may underlie this. The J gene is TRBJ1-1, the V gene TRBV2; TRBD1 might be the D (5 bases). Germline assignment: CDR1 SNHLY and CDR2 FYNNEI. The CDR3 totals 13 residues. The CDR3 reads CASNRKQNTEAFF. Here the CDR3 DNA reads TGTGCCTCGAACAGGAAGCAGAACACTGAAGCTTTCTTC.

This clonotype was found many times. The rearrangement joins TRBV19 to TRBJ2-7, with no clear D. Deletions cut 10 bases from V and 3 bases from J, with 16 bases between. Germline V gene lookup returns CDR1 LNHDA and CDR2 SQIVND (reference sequence). CDR3 length equals 13 residues. CDR3 in DNA: TGTGCCACCTCTTTTACGCTGGGCTACGAGCAGTACTTC. It encodes CATSFTLGYEQYF.

This rearrangement joins TRBV7-9 to TRBJ2-7; 12 bases match TRBD2. This CDR3 comprises 15 residues. With V trimmed by 4 bases and J by 4 bases, 5 bases remained unmatched. Germline V gene data show CDR1 as SEHNR and CDR2 as FQNEAQ (reference sequence). CDR3 sequence: CASSSSGRAGYEQYF. In nucleotides, the CDR3 is TGTGCCAGCAGCTCTAGCGGGAGGGCCGGGTACGAGCAGTACTTC. Full variable domain (missing parts from reference TRBV7-9 and TRBJ2-7): DTGVSQNPRHKITKRGQNVTFRCDPISEHNRLYWYRQTLGQGPEFLTYFQNEAQLEKSRLLSDRFSAERPKGSFSTLEIQRTEQGDSAMYLCASSSSGRAGYEQYFGPGTRLTVT.

This sequence joins TRBV12-3 or TRBV12-4 and TRBJ2-7; 12 nucleotides line up with TRBD2. The J call may not be correct, given that the DNA end is closer to TRBJ2-1. This CDR3 has 21 residues. The CDR3 nucleotides read TGTGCCAGCAGTTTAAGATTGACAGGGGTCCTAGCGGGGGGGTCCTACAATGAGCAGTTCTTC. Amino acids: CASSLRLTGVLAGGSYNEQFF.